A single T cell receptor (beta chain) is shown here with its context. Its antigen is not known. The data are from a study of early T cells in non-severe SARS-CoV-2 infection. For the study at large: With bulk RNA from unsorted whole blood as input, sequencing yielded unpaired chains. Study-wide results and caveats: Sequences matched to VDJdb favored anti-spike CD8 responses, while private and CD4 specificities were missed.

As part of library construction, unique molecular identifiers were attached to individual cDNA molecules. MiXCR was run by TCRdb on the 5' RACE reads, yielding one entry per CDR3 protein. This sample has around 70,000 distinct CDR3 sequences, with 11% found just once. The CDR3 consists of 13 residues. CDR1 and CDR2 (germline): SQVTM, ANQGSEA. Trimming took off 7 bases at V and 1 base at J, with 14 bases between the two ends. The chain uses TRBV29-1 and TRBJ2-7; weak D call: TRBD1 (5 bases). The source of this sequence is an adult who was a healthcare worker with PCR-confirmed SARS-CoV-2 infection or an uninfected control (not recorded which). Sequenced sample: whole blood. The chain's CDR3 is CSARQTSSYEQYF. DNA for the CDR3: TGCAGCGCCAGACAGACTTCATCCTACGAGCAGTACTTC.